These 32 T cell receptor beta chains were all obtained from the same sample, sequenced in a study of post-analysis software for immune sequencing data. Their specific antigens are unknown. Tagging with unique molecular identifiers was a feature of the TCR beta cDNA libraries. TCRdb called the PCR reads again in MiXCR, with one record for every CDR3 protein. Of 750,000 to 950,000 distinct CDR3 sequences listed, around 53% were seen once; the top ten hold roughly 4.4%. Whole-study findings and limits: TRBV5-6, TRBV5-1 and TRBV20-1 were among several TRBV segments more frequent in patients than controls.

The sample was blood. These TCRs come from a girl between 10 and 17 years old with multiple sclerosis.

The chain links TRBV5-1 to TRBJ2-1, with TRBD1 as a possible D gene (5 bases). Germline V gives CDR1 SGHRS, CDR2 YFSETQ. With 4 bases removed from V and 0 bases from J, the gap between germline ends came to 14 bases. The CDR3 consists of 16 residues. The CDR3 nucleotides are TGCGCCAGCAGCCGCGACAGCCAGAGCTCCTACAATGAGCAGTTCTTC. Protein: CASSRDSQSSYNEQFF. Together with reference TRBV5-1 and TRBJ2-1, the CDR3 gives the full variable domain: KAGVTQTPRYLIKTRGQQVTLSCSPISGHRSVSWYQQTPGQGLQFLFEYFSETQRNKGNFPGRFSGRQFSNSRSEMNVSTLELGDSALYLCASSRDSQSSYNEQFFGPGTRLTVL.

The rearrangement links TRBV5-1 to TRBJ2-3, with D perhaps being TRBD1 or TRBD2 (5 bases each). V dropped 8 bases and J dropped 5 bases, with 15 bases sitting between them. CDR1 is SGHRS, CDR2 YFSETQ, per germline. This CDR3 has 13 amino acids. Here the CDR3 DNA reads TGCGCCAGTCGGGACGGCCAAGTAGATACGCAGTATTTT. Its translation: CASRDGQVDTQYF.

The chain's CDR3 is CASSPLGQGLYTDTQYF. The CDR3 DNA sequence: TGTGCCAGCAGTCCTTTGGGACAGGGCCTCTACACAGATACGCAGTATTTT. This rearrangement joins TRBV12-3 or TRBV12-4 to TRBJ2-3, with 9 positions matching TRBD1. The CDR3 is 17 amino acids. The trim removed 5 bases at V and 2 bases at J, leaving 11 bases unmatched.

This clonotype was recorded a few times. The V gene is TRBV20-1, the J gene TRBJ1-2, with a tentative D call TRBD1 (5 bases). The CDR3 extends over 11 amino acids. Germline CDR1 is DFQATT and CDR2 is SNEGSKA (reference sequence). The CDR3 DNA reads TGCAGAAGTGAAAGGGACGGTGGCTACACCTTC. This codes for CRSERDGGYTF.

The chain carries TRBV7-8 and TRBJ2-4; tentative D call: TRBD1 (5 bases). The CDR3 spans 18 residues. Germline V gene sequence: CDR1 SGHVS, CDR2 FQNEAQ. Trimming left V 5 bases short and J 0 bases short, with 20 bases between. The CDR3: CASSPEGAGQLAKNIQYF. In nucleotides, the CDR3 is TGTGCCAGCAGCCCAGAAGGGGCAGGGCAACTAGCCAAAAACATTCAGTACTTC.

This rearrangement joins TRBV5-1 to TRBJ1-2; D possibly corresponds to TRBD1 (5 bases). The V and J ends lost 0 bases and 3 bases respectively, with 12 bases between them. The germline CDR1 and CDR2 sequences are SGHRS and YFSETQ. The CDR3 length is 15 residues. The CDR3 spells CASSLVPGPDYGYTF. Written as DNA, the CDR3 is TGCGCCAGCAGCTTGGTACCAGGGCCGGACTATGGCTACACCTTC. Supplemented by reference TRBV5-1 and TRBJ1-2, the full variable domain reads KAGVTQTPRYLIKTRGQQVTLSCSPISGHRSVSWYQQTPGQGLQFLFEYFSETQRNKGNFPGRFSGRQFSNSRSEMNVSTLELGDSALYLCASSLVPGPDYGYTFGSGTRLTVV.

A few counts support this clonotype. The V call is TRBV29-1, the J call TRBJ2-7, with D possibly matching TRBD1 (5 bases). Between the trimmed V and J ends, which lost 7 bases and 0 bases, there was a span of 10 bases. Germline-derived CDR1 and CDR2 are SQVTM and ANQGSEA. This CDR3 is built from 12 residues. As DNA, the CDR3 is TGCAGCGCCAGACAGAACTCCTACGAGCAGTACTTC. This gives the protein CSARQNSYEQYF.

A few counts support this clonotype. CDR3 protein: CSARKTSGGSGANVLTF. CDR3 nucleotides: TGCAGTGCTAGGAAGACTAGCGGAGGCTCTGGGGCCAACGTCCTGACTTTC. The chain joins TRBV20-1 to TRBJ2-6; 9 nucleotides match TRBD2. Germline loops: CDR1 DFQATT, CDR2 SNEGSKA (reference sequence). Trimming cost V 3 bases and J 0 bases; bases outside gene matches: 6. CDR3 length: 17 residues.

The CDR3 sequence is CASSGSGRRPFF. The CDR3 DNA follows: TGTGCCAGCAGCGGTAGCGGGCGCCGGCCGTTCTTC. The chain couples TRBV9 to TRBJ2-1, with 7 bases aligning to TRBD2. The CDR3 is 12 amino acids. Trimming cost V 3 bases and J 15 bases; bases outside gene matches: 9. Germline V CDR1 and CDR2: SGDLS, YYNGEE. The variable domain in full, with the rest retrieved from reference TRBV9 and TRBJ2-1, is DSGVTQTPKHLITATGQRVTLRCSPRSGDLSVYWYQQSLDQGLQFLIQYYNGEERAKGNILERFSAQQFPDLHSELNLSSLELGDSALYFCASSGSGRRPFFGPGTRLTVL.

The chain joins TRBV15 to TRBJ2-7; a possible D gene is TRBD2 (5 bases). The V gene's germline CDR1 is LNHNV and CDR2 YYDKDF (reference sequence). CDR3 size: 14 residues. Trimming pared 4 bases from V and 2 bases from J, leaving 12 bases between. The CDR3 here is CATSKAGSAYEQYF. The CDR3 DNA is TGTGCCACCAGCAAGGCCGGTAGCGCCTACGAGCAGTACTTC.

This clonotype was detected only once. The chain recombines TRBV15 with TRBJ1-6; the D is unclear. Between the trimmed V and J ends, which lost 0 bases and 7 bases, there was a span of 7 bases. Germline V lookup: CDR1 LNHNV, CDR2 YYDKDF (reference sequence). The CDR3 is 14 residues long. CDR3 residues: CATSRDQTNSPLHF. DNA of the CDR3: TGTGCCACCAGCAGAGATCAGACAAATTCACCCCTCCACTTT.

This clonotype was seen more than once but under ten times. The rearrangement joins TRBV7-8 to TRBJ2-7, with TRBD2 matching over 11 bases. The ends lost 8 bases at V and 5 bases at J; junction bases unmatched: 5. CDR1 and CDR2 from the germline V gene are SGHVS and FQNEAQ. The CDR3 loop spans 13 amino acids. The CDR3 here is CASVAGGPNEQYF. In DNA form, the CDR3 reads TGTGCCAGCGTAGCGGGAGGGCCAAACGAGCAGTACTTC.

J is TRBJ1-5 and V is TRBV7-8; 7 bases map to TRBD1. The V and J ends lost 8 bases and 4 bases, in that order; junction bases with no gene match: 11. This CDR3 is built from 15 residues. CDR1 SGHVS and CDR2 FQNEAQ come from the germline V gene. CDR3 in DNA: TGTGCCAGCGACCCGGAGGACAGGCCTAATCAGCCCCAGCATTTT. It yields the protein CASDPEDRPNQPQHF.

The V gene is TRBV7-2, the J gene TRBJ1-1; tentatively, D is TRBD1 (5 bases). With 2 bases removed from V and 1 base from J, the gap between germline ends came to 11 bases. The CDR3 contains 15 residues. Germline V gene sequence: CDR1 SGHTA, CDR2 FQGNSA. The CDR3 is CASSLRRGGNTEAFF. The CDR3 DNA is TGTGCCAGCAGCTTACGTCGGGGCGGGAACACTGAAGCTTTCTTT.

This clonotype was seen a single time. This chain links TRBV27 with TRBJ2-1; D not resolved. From germline, CDR1 is MNHEY and CDR2 SMNVEV (reference sequence). This CDR3 contains 13 residues. V was cut by 5 bases and J by 8 bases, with 13 bases left in between. CDR3 coding DNA: TGTGCCAGCAGTCCCCTCGGTCGGGATGAGCAGTTCTTC. It yields the protein CASSPLGRDEQFF.

The rearrangement links TRBV24-1 to TRBJ2-1; 11 bases line up with TRBD2. The CDR3 covers 17 residues. Germline CDR1 is KGHDR and CDR2 is SFDVKD. V trimming: 3 bases; J trimming: 3 bases; junction bases outside the gene matches: 6. CDR3 in amino acids: CATSDPETSGSYNEQFF. The DNA of the CDR3 is TGTGCCACCAGTGATCCGGAAACTAGCGGGAGCTACAATGAGCAGTTCTTC.

The chain links TRBV27 to TRBJ1-5; possibly TRBD1 for D (5 bases). Germline V gives CDR1 MNHEY, CDR2 SMNVEV (reference sequence). V gave up 2 bases and J gave up 6 bases, with 14 bases separating them. The CDR3 covers 15 residues. Written as DNA, the CDR3 is TGTGCCAGCAGTTTACGAGGGGAAAGGGGTCAGCCCCAGCATTTT. This gives the protein CASSLRGERGQPQHF.

V usage is TRBV10-3 and J usage is TRBJ2-2; 7 nucleotides line up with TRBD1. After removal of 7 bases from V and 4 bases from J, the junction contained 6 bases not matched to a gene. Germline lookup yields CDR1 ENHRY and CDR2 SYGVKD. This CDR3 contains 14 residues. The chain's CDR3 is CAIKGQVVTGELFF. In nucleotides, the CDR3 is TGTGCCATCAAAGGACAGGTGGTCACCGGGGAGCTGTTTTTT.

This chain uses TRBV30 with TRBJ2-1; TRBD2 might be the D (5 bases). The CDR3 consists of 12 residues. Germline V gives CDR1 GTSNPN, CDR2 SVGIG (reference sequence). Trimming took 2 bases from V and 5 from J, leaving 7 bases between them. CDR3 DNA: TGTGCCTGGAGTAGCGGCAACAATGAGCAGTTCTTC. Translation: CAWSSGNNEQFF.

This sequence joins TRBV5-1 and TRBJ2-3; no reliable D call. This CDR3 has 13 amino acids. Germline V gene data show CDR1 as SGHRS and CDR2 as YFSETQ. V was trimmed by 3 bases and J by 6 bases, leaving 11 bases between them. The CDR3 loop reads CASSYQTVDTQYF. The CDR3 DNA reads as TGCGCCAGCAGCTACCAAACCGTTGATACGCAGTATTTT.

The V call is TRBV12-3 or TRBV12-4, the J call TRBJ2-1; TRBD2 matches 7 bases. Losses at the gene ends were 6 bases for V and 12 bases for J; bases not matched to a gene: 14. The CDR3 is 14 residues long. The CDR3 DNA reads TGTGCCAGCAGAACAGATGTCCCCTGGGGGGGGCAGTTCTTC. This codes for CASRTDVPWGGQFF.

The rearrangement uses TRBV3-1 and TRBJ1-2; D call uncertain. There are 15 residues in the CDR3. The germline V gene has CDR1 LGHDT and CDR2 YNNKEL (reference sequence). Trimming removed 4 bases at V and 4 bases at J, with 16 bases between. The CDR3 spells CASSLTALGSYGYTF. The CDR3, as DNA: TGTGCCAGCAGCCTAACAGCGTTGGGAAGCTATGGCTACACCTTC.

This rearrangement joins TRBV20-1 to TRBJ2-7; the D gene is possibly TRBD2 (5 bases). The CDR3 loop spans 12 amino acids. The V and J ends lost 4 bases and 1 base respectively, with 8 bases between them. Germline lookup yields CDR1 DFQATT and CDR2 SNEGSKA (reference sequence). This chain's CDR3 is CSAKLGSYEQYF. In nucleotides, the CDR3 is TGCAGTGCTAAACTAGGGTCCTACGAGCAGTACTTC.

This clonotype was counted only a few times. The chain links TRBV13 to TRBJ2-3, with 7 nucleotides matching TRBD2. The CDR3 consists of 14 residues. Germline trimming cut 6 bases from V and 3 bases from J; bases unmatched to any gene: 6. The germline CDR1 and CDR2 sequences are PRHDT and FYEKMQ (reference sequence). CDR3 loop: CASSPAGETDTQYF. CDR3 nucleotide sequence: TGTGCCAGCAGTCCCGCGGGGGAAACAGATACGCAGTATTTT.

The chain uses TRBV20-1 and TRBJ2-4; a weak D match, TRBD2 (6 bases). Per the germline V gene, CDR1 is DFQATT and CDR2 is SNEGSKA (reference sequence). V lost 5 bases and J 5 bases, leaving 16 bases between the germline ends. The CDR3 has 14 residues. The CDR3 here is CSAALAGLENIQYF. The CDR3 DNA is TGCAGTGCTGCGCTGGCGGGGCTGGAAAACATTCAGTACTTC.

This chain connects TRBV7-6 to TRBJ2-1, with 14 bases lining up with TRBD2. The CDR3 loop spans 18 amino acids. Per germline, CDR1 SGHVS and CDR2 FNYEAQ. Germline trimming cut 1 base from V and 2 bases from J; bases unmatched to any gene: 4. In nucleotides, the CDR3 is TGTGCCAGCAGCTTAGTCCCGGGACTAGCGGGGGCCTACAATGAGCAGTTCTTC. Translated: CASSLVPGLAGAYNEQFF.

The chain has TRBV5-1 and TRBJ1-1; TRBD1 matches 8 bases. The germline V gene has CDR1 SGHRS and CDR2 YFSETQ. The CDR3 consists of 12 residues. V was clipped by 4 bases and J by 7 bases; unmatched bases: 3. The CDR3 loop reads CASSPGQDEAFF. The CDR3 DNA follows: TGCGCCAGCAGCCCGGGACAGGATGAAGCTTTCTTT.

This chain uses TRBV19 with TRBJ1-2; D is uncertain. The CDR3 consists of 15 residues. The ends were cut back, 6 bases at V and 7 bases at J, with 21 bases in the middle. The V gene's germline CDR1 is LNHDA and CDR2 SQIVND (reference sequence). CDR3 bases: TGTGCCAGTAGCTTCCTGCAGTCGATCTCCGGTGGCTACACCTTC. Its protein is CASSFLQSISGGYTF. The full variable domain, with the rest looked up from reference TRBV19 and TRBJ1-2, is DGGITQSPKYLFRKEGQNVTLSCEQNLNHDAMYWYRQDPGQGLRLIYYSQIVNDFQKGDIAEGYSVSREKKESFPLTVTSAQKNPTAFYLCASSFLQSISGGYTFGSGTRLTVV.

This clonotype came up once. The V gene is TRBV5-5, the J gene TRBJ2-5, with 8 positions matching TRBD1. The CDR3 length is 14 residues. The V segment lost 4 bases and the J segment 7 bases; nucleotides outside the gene matches: 9. CDR1 is SGHKS, CDR2 YYEKEE, per germline (reference sequence). CDR3 sequence reads: CASSPGGPSRTQYF. The CDR3, as DNA: TGTGCCAGCAGCCCAGGGGGCCCCTCAAGGACCCAGTACTTC.

In its sample, this clonotype was seen a few times. The chain is built from TRBV6-5 and TRBJ1-2; D unclear. The CDR3 totals 16 residues. Germline loops: CDR1 MNHEY, CDR2 SVGAGI. The ends were cut back, 0 bases at V and 0 bases at J, with 11 bases in the middle. The CDR3 bases are TGTGCCAGCAGTTACTCGAGGGCCGGGACTAACTATGGCTACACCTTC. This codes for CASSYSRAGTNYGYTF.

There are a few counts of this clonotype. The chain recombines TRBV6-5 with TRBJ1-2; D gene ambiguous. V gave up 6 bases and J gave up 8 bases, with 16 bases separating them. This CDR3 region has 13 residues. The germline V gene encodes CDR1 MNHEY and CDR2 SVGAGI. CDR3 protein: CASSRPSGGGYTF. CDR3 sequence (DNA): TGTGCCAGCAGCCGACCCTCAGGCGGGGGCTACACCTTC.

V gene TRBV27 combines with J gene TRBJ2-4, with 9 bases matching TRBD2. With the DNA end fitting TRBJ2-5 better, the J assignment may be wrong. From germline, CDR1 is MNHEY and CDR2 SMNVEV (reference sequence). There are 18 residues in the CDR3. DNA for the CDR3: TGTGCCAGCAGTGTTGTCAGCGGGGGGCTCCGCGGCCAAGAGACCCAGTACTTC. Protein: CASSVVSGGLRGQETQYF.